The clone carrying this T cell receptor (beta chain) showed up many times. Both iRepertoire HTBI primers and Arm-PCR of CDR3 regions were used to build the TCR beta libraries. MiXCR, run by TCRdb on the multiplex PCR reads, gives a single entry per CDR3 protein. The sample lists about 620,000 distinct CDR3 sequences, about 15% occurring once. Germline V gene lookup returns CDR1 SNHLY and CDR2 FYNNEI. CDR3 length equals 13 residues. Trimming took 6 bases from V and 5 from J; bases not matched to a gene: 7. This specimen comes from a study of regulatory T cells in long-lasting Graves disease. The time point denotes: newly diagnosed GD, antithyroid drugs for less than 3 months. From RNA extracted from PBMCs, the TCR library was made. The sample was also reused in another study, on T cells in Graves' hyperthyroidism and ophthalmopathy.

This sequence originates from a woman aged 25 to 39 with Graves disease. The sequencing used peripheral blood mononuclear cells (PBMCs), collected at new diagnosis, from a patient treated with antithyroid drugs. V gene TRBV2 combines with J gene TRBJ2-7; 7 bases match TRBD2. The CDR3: CASSGAGSHEQYF. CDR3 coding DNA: TGTGCCAGCAGCGGAGCGGGATCTCACGAGCAGTACTTC.